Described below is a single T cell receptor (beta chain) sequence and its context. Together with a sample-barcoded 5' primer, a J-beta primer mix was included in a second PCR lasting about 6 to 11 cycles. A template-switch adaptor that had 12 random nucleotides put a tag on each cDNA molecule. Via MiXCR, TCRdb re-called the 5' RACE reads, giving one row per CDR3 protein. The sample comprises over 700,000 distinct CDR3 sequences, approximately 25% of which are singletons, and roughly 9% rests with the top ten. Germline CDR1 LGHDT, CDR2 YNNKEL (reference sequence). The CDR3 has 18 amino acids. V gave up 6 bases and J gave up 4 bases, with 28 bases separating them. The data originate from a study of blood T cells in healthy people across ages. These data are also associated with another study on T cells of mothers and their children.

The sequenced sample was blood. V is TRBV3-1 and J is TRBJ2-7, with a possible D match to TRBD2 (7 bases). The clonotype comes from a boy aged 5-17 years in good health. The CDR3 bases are TGTGCCAGCAGACCCCAAATACCTACAGGGAGGGGAATATACGAGCAGTACTTC. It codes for CASRPQIPTGRGIYEQYF.